A selection of T cell receptor beta chains follows, all from one sample in a study of blood T cell repertoires in COVID-19. Data came from immunoSEQ multiplex PCR; TCRdb stores just in-frame clones and leaves some out. The table has 200,000 to 250,000 clones, just under 90% seen once. The sequencing sample was made of peripheral blood. Receptors were obtained from a man aged 60 to 69 who had recovered from COVID-19. The CDR3 runs from the conserved cysteine through the conserved F or W. The order of the fields is V gene, clone size, J gene, D gene, CDR3 DNA, CDR3 protein. The D gene is left open where the match is weak. Clone size appears in some rows only: once, few, many, or a class for an expanded clone.

TRBV9	.	TRBJ2-7	TRBD1	TGTGCCAGCAGCGTGGGAGACAGGGCCCGAGCGGAGCAGTACTTC	CASSVGDRARAEQYF
TRBV7-9	.	TRBJ2-5	.	TGTGCCAGCAGCTCTAGGGGGGGAGAGGGCTCAGAGACCCAGTACTTC	CASSSRGGEGSETQYF
TRBV5-8	.	TRBJ1-5	.	TGTGCCAGCAGCTCAGGGTTTAGCAATCAGCCCCAGCATTTT	CASSSGFSNQPQHF
TRBV7-2	.	TRBJ1-2	TRBD1	TGTGCCAGCAGCCGTGGGGGGACAGAGGACTATGGCTACACCTTC	CASSRGGTEDYGYTF
TRBV18	.	TRBJ2-3	TRBD2	TGTGCCAGCTCACCGGGACTAGCGGACACAGATACGCAGTATTTT	CASSPGLADTDTQYF
TRBV7-6	many	TRBJ1-2	.	TGTGCCAGCAGCTTAGCTCTAGCGGGACACCTTAACTATGGCTACACCTTC	CASSLALAGHLNYGYTF
TRBV3-1/TRBV3-2	.	TRBJ2-7	.	TGTGCCAGCAGCCCAGACCTATTACCCTACGAGCAGTACTTC	CASSPDLLPYEQYF
TRBV2	.	TRBJ2-3	TRBD1	TGTGCCAGCAGCGTGGACAGGGGGCGCGCAGATACGCAGTATTTT	CASSVDRGRADTQYF
TRBV5-1	.	TRBJ2-3	TRBD2	TGCGCCAGCGGTTGGACTAGCGGGAGAACAGATACGCAGTATTTT	CASGWTSGRTDTQYF
TRBV30	.	TRBJ1-2	.	TGTGCCTGGAGTGAATCCGGGTATGGCTACACCTTC	CAWSESGYGYTF
TRBV7-9	.	TRBJ1-5	.	TGTGCCAGCAGCTTGAGTAATCAGCCCCAGCATTTT	CASSLSNQPQHF
TRBV5-6	.	TRBJ2-2	TRBD1	TGTGCCAGCATCTCTTACCGGGACAGGGACACCGGGGAGCTGTTTTTT	CASISYRDRDTGELFF
TRBV7-3	.	TRBJ1-1	.	TGTGCCAGCAGCCGACAGTCGAACACTGAAGCTTTCTTT	CASSRQSNTEAFF
TRBV3-1/TRBV3-2	.	TRBJ2-7	.	TGTGCCAGCAGCCAAGAGGGCGGGGCTGTACACGAGCAGTACTTC	CASSQEGGAVHEQYF
TRBV5-6	.	TRBJ2-7	.	TGTGCCAGCAGCAACCCCGGGGGAACTTACGAGCAGTACTTC	CASSNPGGTYEQYF
TRBV7-2	.	TRBJ1-4	TRBD1	TGTGCCAGCAGAAACAGGGGACAGTCAAATGAAAAACTGTTTTTT	CASRNRGQSNEKLFF
TRBV4-1	.	TRBJ2-1	TRBD2	TGCGCCAGCAGCCAAGCGGGGGGAGAGGAGCAGTTCTTC	CASSQAGGEEQFF
TRBV3-1/TRBV3-2	once	TRBJ1-1	TRBD1	TGTGCCAGCAGCCTGGCCGGGACAGGGGAAACTGAAGCTTTCTTT	CASSLAGTGETEAFF
TRBV6-6	.	TRBJ2-7	TRBD2	TGTGCCAGCAGTTCTAGCGGGCCGAGCTCCTACGAGCAGTACTTC	CASSSSGPSSYEQYF
TRBV12-3/TRBV12-4	.	TRBJ1-1	TRBD1	TGTGCCAGCAGGGACAGGGAGAACACTGAAGCTTTCTTT	CASRDRENTEAFF
TRBV5-1	.	TRBJ1-2	TRBD1	TGCGCCAGCAGCTTGGTCCCATTTATACTAGACAGGGAGTATGGCTACACCTTC	CASSLVPFILDREYGYTF
TRBV5-5	.	TRBJ2-3	.	TGTGCCAGCAGCTTCGAGGCAGATACGCAGTATTTT	CASSFEADTQYF
TRBV10-3	.	TRBJ1-1	TRBD1	TGTGCCATCAGTCCACAGGGGGCCTTCACTGAAGCTTTCTTT	CAISPQGAFTEAFF
TRBV4-1	.	TRBJ1-3	TRBD1	TGCGCCAGCAGCCAGGGCTCCACCGGGACAGGGGCTGGAAACACCATATATTTT	CASSQGSTGTGAGNTIYF
TRBV6-5	.	TRBJ2-2	TRBD2	TGTGCCAGCAGCCTTAGCGGGAGTCGGGCCGGGGAGCTGTTTTTT	CASSLSGSRAGELFF
TRBV19	.	TRBJ2-7	TRBD1	TGTGCCAGTAGCAGGACAGGGGGCTACTACGAGCAGTACTTC	CASSRTGGYYEQYF
TRBV28	.	TRBJ1-2	TRBD1	TGTGCCAGCAGTCCCCCTAGGGCAGGGGGTATCTTC	CASSPPRAGGIF
TRBV10-3	once	TRBJ1-2	.	TGTGCCATCAGTGATAGGGGCTATGGCTACACCTTC	CAISDRGYGYTF
TRBV6-5	.	TRBJ1-5	TRBD1	TGTGCCAGCAGTCAGGGGGACAATCAGCCCCAGCATTTT	CASSQGDNQPQHF
TRBV2	.	TRBJ1-5	TRBD1	TGTGCCAGCAGCCGGGACAGTAGCAATCAGCCCCAGCATTTT	CASSRDSSNQPQHF
TRBV29-1	.	TRBJ1-1	.	TGCAGCGTTTGGCAGGGCAGCTTCTTGAACACTGAAGCTTTCTTT	CSVWQGSFLNTEAFF
TRBV5-4	.	TRBJ2-1	TRBD2	TGTGCCAGCAGCTTGGTAGTGGCTAGCGGTTACAATGAGCAGTTCTTC	CASSLVVASGYNEQFF
TRBV19	.	TRBJ2-7	TRBD2	TGTGCCAGTACTCCCGAAGCGGGACCGTCCTACGAGCAGTACTTC	CASTPEAGPSYEQYF
TRBV6-2/TRBV6-3	.	TRBJ2-1	.	TGTGCCAGCAGTTCTTACCTAGAAAATGAGCAGTTCTTC	CASSSYLENEQFF
TRBV9	once	TRBJ1-2	TRBD1	TGTGCCAGCAGCGTCGGGACAGCCGATGGCTACACCTTC	CASSVGTADGYTF
TRBV5-1	.	TRBJ2-5	TRBD2	TGCGCCAGCAGGCGCACTAGCGGGGGAGAGACCCAGTACTTC	CASRRTSGGETQYF
TRBV3-1/TRBV3-2	.	TRBJ2-1	.	TGTGCCAGCAGCCAAGGAGTCCCTTCCTACAATGAGCAGTTCTTC	CASSQGVPSYNEQFF
TRBV5-1	.	TRBJ1-4	.	TGCGCCAGCAGCCCAGCATGGGGCGAGGAGGAAAAACTGTTTTTT	CASSPAWGEEEKLFF
TRBV11-1	.	TRBJ2-7	.	TGTGCCAGCAGCTTATTACGGGGGGCCTCTTGGAACGAGCAGTACTTC	CASSLLRGASWNEQYF
TRBV3-1/TRBV3-2	.	TRBJ2-6	.	TGTGCCAGCAGCTATATGAGCTCTGGGGCCAACGTCCTGACTTTC	CASSYMSSGANVLTF
TRBV6-5	.	TRBJ2-7	TRBD2	TGTGCCAGCAGGACTAGCGGGCCCTCCTACGAGCAGTACTTC	CASRTSGPSYEQYF
TRBV6-4	.	TRBJ2-1	.	TGTGCCAGCAGTGTGGGAGCGGGCCGCTCCTACAATGAGCAGTTCTTC	CASSVGAGRSYNEQFF
TRBV7-8	.	TRBJ1-5	.	TGTGCCAGCAGCTTAGTCTCGGGAGAGCCCAATCAGCCCCAGCATTTT	CASSLVSGEPNQPQHF
TRBV7-2	.	TRBJ2-5	TRBD2	TGTGCCAGCAGCTGGGGGAGGGGAGAGACCCAGTACTTC	CASSWGRGETQYF
TRBV23-1	.	TRBJ1-6	TRBD1	TGCGCCAGCAGGGGACAGGCCTATAATTCACCCCTCCACTTT	CASRGQAYNSPLHF
TRBV29-1	few	TRBJ2-1	TRBD2	TGCAGCGTTGACAGACTAGCGGGAGGGAACAATGAGCAGTTCTTC	CSVDRLAGGNNEQFF
TRBV6-4	.	TRBJ1-2	TRBD1	TGTGCCAGCAGTGAATATGGTACAGGGGGCCCGACTAACTATGGCTACACCTTC	CASSEYGTGGPTNYGYTF
TRBV6-5	.	TRBJ1-5	TRBD1	TGTGCCAGCAGTTCCGGGACAGGGGGTCAGCCCCAGCATTTT	CASSSGTGGQPQHF
TRBV30	once	TRBJ2-3	.	TGTGCCTGGAGTGTAGAAGGAACTAAGAGCACAGATACGCAGTATTTT	CAWSVEGTKSTDTQYF
TRBV15	.	TRBJ1-4	TRBD1	TGTGCCACCAGCCAGGACAGGGGGCGCGAAAAACTGTTTTTT	CATSQDRGREKLFF
TRBV14	.	TRBJ2-2	TRBD1	TGTGCCAGCAGCCCCCGGGCAGGGGGCGACACCGGGGAGCTGTTTTTT	CASSPRAGGDTGELFF
TRBV6-5	.	TRBJ1-5	TRBD1	TGTGCCAGCAGTCACAGGGGAGTCAATCAGCCCCAGCATTTT	CASSHRGVNQPQHF
TRBV30	.	TRBJ1-2	TRBD1	TGTGCCTGGGTATCACCAGGGGGCGGCTACACCTTC	CAWVSPGGGYTF